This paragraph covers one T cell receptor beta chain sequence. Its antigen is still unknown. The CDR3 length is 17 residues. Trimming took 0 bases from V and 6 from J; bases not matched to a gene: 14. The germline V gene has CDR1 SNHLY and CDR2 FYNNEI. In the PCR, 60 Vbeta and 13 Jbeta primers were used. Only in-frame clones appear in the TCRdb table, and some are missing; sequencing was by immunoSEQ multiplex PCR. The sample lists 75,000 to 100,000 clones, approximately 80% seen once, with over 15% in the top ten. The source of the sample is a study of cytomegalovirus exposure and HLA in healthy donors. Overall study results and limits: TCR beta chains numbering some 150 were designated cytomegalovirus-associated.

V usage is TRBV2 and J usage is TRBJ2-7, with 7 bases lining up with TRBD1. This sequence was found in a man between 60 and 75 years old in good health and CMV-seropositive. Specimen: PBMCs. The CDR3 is CASSEAFWTGPEREQYF. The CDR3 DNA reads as TGTGCCAGCAGTGAAGCCTTTTGGACAGGACCAGAGCGCGAGCAGTACTTC.